This T cell receptor (beta chain) was captured in a study of blood T cell repertoires in COVID-19. At the level of the study: Whether acute or convalescent, the COVID-19 samples came from the United States, Italy and Spain. T cells, B-cell-depleted T cells, or PBMCs provided the cDNA or gDNA that served as material.

The CDR3 sequence is 17 residues long. CDR1 and CDR2 (germline): SGDLS, YYNGEE. Trimming stripped 4 bases from V and 2 bases from J, with 16 bases between. Authors' processing steps: Estimates of nucleated cell counts were drawn from the amplification of reference gene primers. Some clones are missing from TCRdb's copy, which holds only in-frame ones; the method was immunoSEQ multiplex PCR. V, J and clone size were drawn from that table, and D and trimming were deduced from the DNA. Of roughly 100,000 clones listed, 85% to 90% are singletons. Sequencing was carried out using peripheral blood. This clonotype was obtained from a human donor in a cohort sampled during active COVID-19. The chain uses TRBV9 and TRBJ2-6; D is unresolved. In DNA form, the CDR3 reads TGTGCCAGCAGCTCTTACGGTGTGCCCCCTGGGGCCAACGTCCTGACTTTC. This gives the protein CASSSYGVPPGANVLTF.